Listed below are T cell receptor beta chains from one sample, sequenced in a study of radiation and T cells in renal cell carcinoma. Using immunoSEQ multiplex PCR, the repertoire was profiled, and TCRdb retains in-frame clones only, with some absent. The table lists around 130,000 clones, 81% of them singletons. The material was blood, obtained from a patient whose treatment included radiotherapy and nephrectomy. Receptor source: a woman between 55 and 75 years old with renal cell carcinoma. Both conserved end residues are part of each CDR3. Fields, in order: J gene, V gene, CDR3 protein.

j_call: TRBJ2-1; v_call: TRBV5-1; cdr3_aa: CASSWGLASEQFF
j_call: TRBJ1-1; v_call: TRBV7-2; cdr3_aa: CASSFRATEAFF
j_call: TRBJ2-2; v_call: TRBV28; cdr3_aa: CASKDRNTGELFF
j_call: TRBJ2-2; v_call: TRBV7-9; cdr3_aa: CASSLQTATGELFF
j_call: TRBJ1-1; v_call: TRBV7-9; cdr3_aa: CASSYTGTENTEAFF
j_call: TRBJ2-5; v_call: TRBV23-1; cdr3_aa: CASSPGGRAYQETQYF
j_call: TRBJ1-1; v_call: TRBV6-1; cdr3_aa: CASTLGLPTEAFF
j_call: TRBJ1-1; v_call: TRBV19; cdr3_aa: CASSKLHHEAFF
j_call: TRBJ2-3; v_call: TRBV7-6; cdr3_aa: CASSLGLARAGTQYF
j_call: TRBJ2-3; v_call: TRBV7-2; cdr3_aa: CASSSGLAGDTQYF
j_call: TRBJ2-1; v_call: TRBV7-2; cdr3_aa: CASSHSGRGVDNEQFF
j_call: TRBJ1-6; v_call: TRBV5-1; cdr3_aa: CASSLDSGVGGRNSPLHF
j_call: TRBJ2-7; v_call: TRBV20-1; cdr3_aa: CSARDNYEQYF
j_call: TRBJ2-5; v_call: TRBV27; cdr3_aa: CASAGTSGRNFQETQYF
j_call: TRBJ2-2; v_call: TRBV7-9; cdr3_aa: CASSLGIGGEKNTGELFF
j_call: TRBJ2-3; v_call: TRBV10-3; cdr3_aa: CAISARRTDTQYF
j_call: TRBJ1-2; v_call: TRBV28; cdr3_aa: CASEHPHRGGYTF
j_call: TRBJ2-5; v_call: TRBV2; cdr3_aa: CASSPGTSGRKETQYF
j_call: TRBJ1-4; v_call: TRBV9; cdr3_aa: CASSVDSGLYEKLFF
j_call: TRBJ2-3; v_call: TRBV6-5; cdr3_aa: CASSTTDRGADTQYF
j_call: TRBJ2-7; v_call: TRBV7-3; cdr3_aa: CASSPQGGRREQYF
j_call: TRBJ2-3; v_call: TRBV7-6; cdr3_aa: CASSSFYRDPADTQYF
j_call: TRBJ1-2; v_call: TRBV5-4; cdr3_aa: CASSRGGGLDYGYTF
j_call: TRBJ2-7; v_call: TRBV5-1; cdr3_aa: CASSPTTAPGYEQYF
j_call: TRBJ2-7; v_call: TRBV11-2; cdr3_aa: CASSLSVAGGYEQYF
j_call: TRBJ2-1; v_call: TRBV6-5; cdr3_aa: CASALVASSYNEQFF
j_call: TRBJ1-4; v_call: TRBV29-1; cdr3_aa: CSVLVTEDEKLFFEELEKLFF
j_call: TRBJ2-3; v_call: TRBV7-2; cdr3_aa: CASSFGGPEDTQYF
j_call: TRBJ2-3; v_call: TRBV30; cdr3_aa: CAWSPGADTQYF
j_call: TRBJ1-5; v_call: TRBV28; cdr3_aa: CASRLPITSNQPQHF
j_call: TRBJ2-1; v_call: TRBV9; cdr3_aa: CASSPQGGNEQFF
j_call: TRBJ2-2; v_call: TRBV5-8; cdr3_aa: CASSPRDRNTGELFF
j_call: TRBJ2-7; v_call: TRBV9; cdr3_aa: CASSLDLNEQYF
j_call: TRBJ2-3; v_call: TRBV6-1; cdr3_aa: CASSRPHGTDTQYF
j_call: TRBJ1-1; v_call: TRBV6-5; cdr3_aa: CATRPQGLNTEAFF
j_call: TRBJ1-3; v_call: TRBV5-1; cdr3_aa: CASSLSPGQGKTIYF
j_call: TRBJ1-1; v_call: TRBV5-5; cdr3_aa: CASSLASLTEAFF
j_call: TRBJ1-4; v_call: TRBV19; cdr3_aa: CASGRATNEKLFF
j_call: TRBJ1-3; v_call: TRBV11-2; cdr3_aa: CASSLYSSSGNTIYF
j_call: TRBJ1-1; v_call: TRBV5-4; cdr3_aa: CATGDPKGTEAFF
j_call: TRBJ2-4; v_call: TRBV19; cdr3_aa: CASSIELAGLHIQYF
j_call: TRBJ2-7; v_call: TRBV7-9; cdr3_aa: CASSQGLAGDYEQYF
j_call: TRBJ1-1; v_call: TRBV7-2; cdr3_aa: CASSVGTLGEAFF
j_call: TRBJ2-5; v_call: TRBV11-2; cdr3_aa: CASRTRETQYF
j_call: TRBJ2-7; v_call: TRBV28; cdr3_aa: CASKNSEQYF
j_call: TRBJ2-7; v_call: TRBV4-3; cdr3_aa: CASSQAEGSPYEQYF
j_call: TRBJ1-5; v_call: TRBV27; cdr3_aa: CASSPQGTGPKGQPQHF
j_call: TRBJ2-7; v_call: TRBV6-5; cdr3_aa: CASRKGGQGVEQYF
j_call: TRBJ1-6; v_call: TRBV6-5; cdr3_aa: CATRWRGRSPLHF
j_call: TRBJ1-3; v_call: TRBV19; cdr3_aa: CASSFSAVDNSGNTIYF
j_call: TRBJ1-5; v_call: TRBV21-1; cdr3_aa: CASIPGGGQVSNQPQHF
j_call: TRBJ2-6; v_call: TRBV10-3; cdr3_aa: CAISEGDRHSGANVLTF
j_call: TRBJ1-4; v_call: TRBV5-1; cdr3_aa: CASSPQGRGEKLFF
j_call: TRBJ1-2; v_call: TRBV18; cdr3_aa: CASSNYEDRGGGYTF
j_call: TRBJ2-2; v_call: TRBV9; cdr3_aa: CASSGSGRATGELFF
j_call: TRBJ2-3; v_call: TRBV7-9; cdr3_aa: CASSTRDTTDTQYF
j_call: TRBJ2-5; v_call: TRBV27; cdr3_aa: CASSLGQFYRETQYF
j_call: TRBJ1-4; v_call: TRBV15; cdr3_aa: CATSRDGTGVNEKLFF
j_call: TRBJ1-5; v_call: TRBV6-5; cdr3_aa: CASSRGQQYQPQHF